This T cell receptor (beta chain) was captured in a study of blood T cell repertoires in COVID-19. The method was immunoSEQ multiplex PCR; TCRdb's version includes in-frame clones alone and lacks a portion of them. This table has hundreds of thousands of clones, more than 70% appearing once. With 5 bases clipped from V and 3 bases from J, the junction kept 11 bases outside the gene matches. The V gene's germline CDR1 is MNHEY and CDR2 SVGEGT. CDR3 size: 17 residues. The sequence came from a woman aged 50 to 60 who had recovered from COVID-19. The sample comprised PBMCs or T cells enriched from blood (not recorded which). V and J are TRBV6-2 or TRBV6-3 and TRBJ2-3; 10 bases align to TRBD1. The CDR3 sequence: CASSPYPGQGKTDTQYF. The CDR3 DNA sequence: TGTGCCAGCAGTCCCTATCCGGGACAGGGGAAAACAGATACGCAGTATTTT.